Below, 23 T cell receptor beta chains from the same sample are listed, as sequenced in a study of brain metastases from non-small cell lung cancer. Method: immunoSEQ multiplex PCR; TCRdb's copy keeps in-frame clones and lacks some. The profile shows several hundred clones, around 82% of them singletons. The sample taken for sequencing was tissue from a brain metastasis. All receptors derive from a donor aged 40 or older with non-small cell lung cancer.

The chain carries TRBV6-2 or TRBV6-3 and TRBJ2-3, with TRBD2 matching 14 bases. This CDR3 has 17 amino acids. V was clipped by 3 bases and J by 5 bases; unmatched bases: 7. CDR1 is MNHEY and CDR2 is SVGEGT in the germline V gene. The CDR3, as DNA: TGTGCCAGCAGTTATCTTTCGGGACTAGCGGGGGAAGATACGCAGTATTTT. This sequence encodes CASSYLSGLAGEDTQYF.

The gene calls are TRBV7-6 and TRBJ1-6; unclear D gene. There are 15 residues in the CDR3. The V gene's germline CDR1 is SGHVS and CDR2 FNYEAQ. V was cut by 2 bases and J by 4 bases, with 9 bases left in between. The CDR3 region is CASSLNQNYNSPLHF. The CDR3 DNA reads as TGTGCCAGCAGCTTAAATCAGAATTATAATTCACCCCTCCACTTT.

The V gene is TRBV4-2, the J gene TRBJ2-7, with 9 positions matching TRBD2. The germline V gene encodes CDR1 LGHNA and CDR2 YNFKEQ. The CDR3 runs 16 residues. After removal of 4 bases from V and 5 bases from J, the junction contained 12 bases not matched to a gene. This CDR3 reads CASSPKDAGGFDEQYF. For the CDR3, the DNA is TGTGCCAGCAGCCCGAAAGATGCGGGGGGGTTCGACGAGCAGTACTTC.

The chain carries TRBV9 and TRBJ2-7, with 10 bases identical to TRBD1. Trimming at V came to 4 bases and at J to 4 bases, leaving 2 bases not matched to a gene. CDR3 size: 13 residues. From germline, CDR1 is SGDLS and CDR2 YYNGEE. CDR3 DNA sequence: TGTGCCAGCAGCCCGGGACAGGGGTACGAGCAGTACTTC. This gives the protein CASSPGQGYEQYF.

The rearrangement uses TRBV28 and TRBJ2-1; D not certain. There are 13 residues in the CDR3. CDR1 is MDHEN, CDR2 SYDVKM, per germline. V was trimmed by 3 bases and J by 6 bases, leaving 9 bases between them. CDR3 protein: CASSFSWLNEQFF. The CDR3 DNA reads as TGTGCCAGCAGTTTTTCTTGGCTCAATGAGCAGTTCTTC.

The V and J genes are TRBV7-3 and TRBJ2-3, with a weak D call TRBD2 (5 bases). The CDR3 has 14 amino acids. Germline CDR1 and CDR2: SGHTA and FQGTGA. Trimming stripped 3 bases from V and 6 bases from J, with 13 bases between. The DNA of the CDR3 is TGTGCCAGCAGCTTCGGGGTTGAACCTGATACGCAGTATTTT. As protein: CASSFGVEPDTQYF.

The rearrangement uses TRBV5-6 and TRBJ1-1; D gene uncertain. Looked up from germline, CDR1 is SGHDT and CDR2 is YYEEEE. The V and J ends lost 0 bases and 1 base respectively, with 10 bases between them. This CDR3 comprises 15 residues. As DNA, the CDR3 is TGTGCCAGCAGCTTGGATAGTACAGCGAACACTGAAGCTTTCTTT. Translated, it gives CASSLDSTANTEAFF.

This clone was seen only once. V and J are TRBV29-1 and TRBJ2-7; the D gene is possibly TRBD2 (6 bases). The CDR3 loop spans 12 amino acids. Germline loops: CDR1 SQVTM, CDR2 ANQGSEA. The ends were cut back, 4 bases at V and 3 bases at J, with 10 bases in the middle. The CDR3 region is CSVGGEVYEQYF. The CDR3 DNA sequence: TGCAGCGTTGGGGGGGAGGTCTACGAGCAGTACTTC.

V gene TRBV27 combines with J gene TRBJ1-1, with D possibly being TRBD1 (6 bases). CDR1 MNHEY and CDR2 SMNVEV come from the germline V gene (reference sequence). CDR3 length equals 11 residues. V was trimmed by 7 bases and J by 11 bases, leaving 14 bases between them. CDR3 bases: TGTGCCAGCATCGGGGGCGGGTTGGCTTTCTTT. It specifies CASIGGGLAFF.

This chain joins TRBV3-1 (or the pseudogene TRBV3-2) and TRBJ2-7, with 7 nucleotides matching TRBD1. After removal of 0 bases from V and 3 bases from J, the junction contained 5 bases not matched to a gene. Germline V gene data show CDR1 as LGHDT and CDR2 as YNNKEL (reference sequence). The CDR3 spans 15 residues. CDR3 sequence reads: CASSQDPGQHYEQYF. Written as DNA, the CDR3 is TGTGCCAGCAGCCAAGATCCGGGACAGCACTACGAGCAGTACTTC.

This clone was seen a single time. This rearrangement joins TRBV5-1 to TRBJ1-6, with D possibly TRBD1 on 6 matching bases. CDR3 size: 14 residues. V lost 0 bases to trimming and J lost 8 bases, with 9 bases between them. Germline loops: CDR1 SGHRS, CDR2 YFSETQ. The CDR3 DNA reads TGCGCCAGCAGCTTGGGGACAGAGCATTCACCCCTCCACTTT. This translates into CASSLGTEHSPLHF.

This chain connects TRBV10-3 to TRBJ2-7; maybe TRBD1 (6 bases). This CDR3 has 11 amino acids. Trimming removed 5 bases at V and 4 bases at J, with 6 bases between. CDR1 and CDR2 (germline): ENHRY, SYGVKD. The CDR3: CAISTGYEQYF. DNA of the CDR3: TGTGCCATCAGTACAGGGTACGAGCAGTACTTC.

Comments on this clone: A single base separates this from a much larger clone, so it may be a read error. Other DNA sequences of this sample code for an identical CDR3. The rearrangement uses TRBV7-9 and TRBJ2-3; 8 positions match TRBD2. The CDR3 spans 16 residues. Germline V CDR1 and CDR2: SEHNR, FQNEAQ (reference sequence). The CDR3 is CASSLRSGGSTDTQYF. The CDR3 nucleotides read TGTGCCAGCAGCTTAAGAAGCGGGGGATCCACAGATACGCAATATTTT.

The chain recombines TRBV5-8 with TRBJ2-7; D gene ambiguous. The germline V gene has CDR1 SGHTS and CDR2 YDEGEE. The CDR3 runs 13 residues. The germline V and J ends were trimmed by 2 bases and 2 bases, with 8 bases remaining between them. This CDR3 is CASSLGKTYEQYF. As DNA, the CDR3 is TGTGCCAGCAGCTTAGGGAAAACCTACGAGCAGTACTTC.

The chain is built from TRBV2 and TRBJ1-2; tentatively, D is TRBD1 (6 bases). Germline V gene data show CDR1 as SNHLY and CDR2 as FYNNEI. This CDR3 spans 11 amino acids. The ends were cut back, 6 bases at V and 8 bases at J, with 10 bases in the middle. The CDR3 region has the DNA TGTGCCAGCAGATCAGGGGTCGGCTACACCTTC. It codes for CASRSGVGYTF. The complete variable domain, with remaining parts taken from reference TRBV2 and TRBJ1-2, reads EPEVTQTPSHQVTQMGQEVILRCVPISNHLYFYWYRQILGQKVEFLVSFYNNEISEKSEIFDDQFSVERPDGSNFTLKIRSTKLEDSAMYFCASRSGVGYTFGSGTRLTVV.

The chain is built from TRBV11-2 and TRBJ2-1; TRBD1 matches at 7 bases. The CDR3 contains 14 residues. Germline CDR1 SGHAT, CDR2 FQNNGV. The V and J ends lost 5 bases and 5 bases, in that order; junction bases with no gene match: 6. This chain's CDR3 is CASSRQGRDNEQFF. The CDR3 nucleotides are TGTGCCAGCAGCCGACAGGGTCGGGACAATGAGCAGTTCTTC.

This chain joins TRBV12-3 or TRBV12-4 and TRBJ2-1, with a possible D match to TRBD1 (5 bases). CDR3 length: 11 amino acids. With 8 bases removed from V and 9 bases from J, the gap between germline ends came to 11 bases. The CDR3 protein is CASGHALEQFF. CDR3 in DNA: TGTGCCAGCGGACACGCCCTTGAGCAGTTCTTC.

V gene TRBV7-2 combines with J gene TRBJ2-3, with 9 bases matching TRBD2. V lost 5 bases and J lost 7; bases outside the gene matches: 4. The CDR3 is made up of 13 amino acids. CDR1 and CDR2 from the germline V gene are SGHTA and FQGNSA. The chain's CDR3 is CASSSGGTNTQYF. CDR3 bases: TGTGCCAGCAGCAGCGGGGGGACGAATACGCAGTATTTT. Based on the CDR3 plus reference TRBV7-2 and TRBJ2-3, the full variable domain is GAGVSQSPSNKVTEKGKDVELRCDPISGHTALYWYRQSLGQGLEFLIYFQGNSAPDKSGLPSDRFSAERTGGSVSTLTIQRTQQEDSAVYLCASSSGGTNTQYFGPGTRLTVL.

Judged by abundance, this clone is hyperexpanded (1% or more). The V and J genes are TRBV15 and TRBJ2-5, with TRBD1 matching 7 bases. CDR3 size: 13 residues. CDR1 and CDR2 from the germline V gene are LNHNV and YYDKDF (reference sequence). V was clipped by 4 bases and J by 5 bases; unmatched bases: 4. In DNA, the CDR3 is TGTGCCACCAGCAAGGTCAGGGGGGAGACCCAGTACTTC. It translates to CATSKVRGETQYF. The whole variable domain, filled in from reference TRBV15 and TRBJ2-5, reads DAMVIQNPRYQVTQFGKPVTLSCSQTLNHNVMYWYQQKSSQAPKLLFHYYDKDFNNEADTPDNFQSRRPNTSFCFLDIRSPGLGDTAMYLCATSKVRGETQYFGPGTRLLVL.

This clone occurred once. The rearrangement joins TRBV4-3 to TRBJ2-7; D gene ambiguous. Germline lookup yields CDR1 LGHNA and CDR2 YSLEER. V was shortened by 1 base and J by 0 bases, with 13 bases between the two germline ends. The CDR3 is 16 residues long. The CDR3 nucleotides are TGCGCCAGCAGCCAAGTAGGTACCTACTCCTCCTACGAGCAGTACTTC. Residues: CASSQVGTYSSYEQYF.

The chain recombines TRBV29-1 with TRBJ2-5; 9 bases fit TRBD1. The V and J ends lost 5 bases and 5 bases, in that order; junction bases with no gene match: 6. CDR3 length equals 13 residues. CDR1 and CDR2 (germline): SQVTM, ANQGSEA. CDR3 nucleotide sequence: TGCAGCGTTTGGACAGGGGTTACGGAGACCCAGTACTTC. It translates to CSVWTGVTETQYF.

This CDR3 is CASSQGGMLTDTQYF. The CDR3 coding sequence is TGCGCCAGCAGCCAGGGGGGAATGTTGACAGATACGCAGTATTTT. This chain connects TRBV4-1 to TRBJ2-3; the D gene is possibly TRBD2 (6 bases). Germline V gene sequence: CDR1 MGHRA, CDR2 YSYEKL. The V end was cut by 3 bases, the J end by 3 bases, with 13 bases between. This CDR3 has 15 amino acids.

The CDR3 DNA reads as TGTGCCAGCAGCCAAGATAGGACAGGAGCGAGTGGCTACACCTTC. Its protein is CASSQDRTGASGYTF. The chain employs TRBV14 and TRBJ1-2; TRBD1 matches 7 bases. The CDR3 extends over 15 amino acids. With V trimmed by 0 bases and J by 7 bases, 8 bases remained unmatched. Germline V gene lookup returns CDR1 SGHDN and CDR2 FVKESK.